Listed here are 21 T cell receptor beta chains from one sample, sequenced in a study of identical twins (dated by TCRdb to the mid-2010s). The library was prepared using 5' RACE. TCRdb lists the instrument as Illumina HiSeq 2000. TCRdb itself trimmed the public reads at Q25 with fastp, ran MiXCR and retained productive beta chains. A single entry per CDR3 protein holds the most common genes and DNA from its merged rows. The sample table holds some 560,000 distinct CDR3 sequences, of which 9.6% were seen once. Approximately 3% of the sample lies in the top ten. This sample also belongs to another study, concerning yellow fever vaccine responses in identical twins.

The specimen was PBMCs. The receptors shown here come from a woman in her late teens or twenties in good health.

This clonotype was detected ten times or more. The gene calls are TRBV6-5 and TRBJ2-3, with D perhaps matching TRBD2 (5 bases). The CDR3 totals 15 residues. V gave up 2 bases and J gave up 0 bases, with 9 bases separating them. Germline assignment: CDR1 MNHEY and CDR2 SVGAGI. CDR3 in DNA: TGTGCCAGCAGTTACGCGGGTACTAGCACAGATACGCAGTATTTT. Translation gives CASSYAGTSTDTQYF.

There are many counts of this clonotype. V usage is TRBV15 and J usage is TRBJ2-3; D is undetermined. Germline CDR1 reads LNHNV; CDR2 reads YYDKDF (reference sequence). The ends were cut back, 0 bases at V and 5 bases at J, with 6 bases in the middle. CDR3 size: 13 residues. The DNA for the CDR3 is TGTGCCACCAGCAGAGATCCCAAAGATACGCAGTATTTT. This encodes CATSRDPKDTQYF.

This clonotype was seen at least ten times. The chain employs TRBV7-9 and TRBJ1-5; 7 nucleotides match TRBD1. Germline trimming cut 1 base from V and 1 base from J; bases unmatched to any gene: 1. The V gene's germline CDR1 is SEHNR and CDR2 FQNEAQ (reference sequence). This CDR3 has 15 residues. The CDR3 here is CASSLGQGSNQPQHF. CDR3 bases: TGTGCCAGCAGCTTAGGACAGGGCAGCAATCAGCCCCAGCATTTT.

This clonotype was counted many times. The rearrangement joins TRBV3-1 to TRBJ2-7, with D possibly matching TRBD1 (5 bases). This CDR3 spans 15 amino acids. The V gene's germline CDR1 is LGHDT and CDR2 YNNKEL (reference sequence). Trimming pared 4 bases from V and 2 bases from J, leaving 15 bases between. CDR3 amino acids: CASSRTSDTTYEQYF. Written as DNA, the CDR3 is TGTGCCAGCAGCCGGACCTCGGACACCACCTACGAGCAGTACTTC.

The J gene is TRBJ2-7, the V gene TRBV20-1; D unresolved. Germline CDR1 reads DFQATT; CDR2 reads SNEGSKA (reference sequence). V was trimmed by 6 bases and J by 3 bases, leaving 9 bases between them. The CDR3 is made up of 11 amino acids. The CDR3 sequence: CSAAKNYEQYF. CDR3 bases: TGCAGTGCCGCGAAAAACTACGAGCAGTACTTC.

This clonotype has more than one count but fewer than ten. The chain uses TRBV29-1 and TRBJ2-5, with TRBD2 identical over 9 bases. This CDR3 has 16 residues. The trim removed 3 bases at V and 7 bases at J, leaving 15 bases unmatched. Germline V gives CDR1 SQVTM, CDR2 ANQGSEA. The CDR3 loop reads CSVEGLSGRQPGTQYF. The CDR3 DNA sequence: TGCAGCGTTGAGGGATTGAGCGGGAGGCAACCCGGGACCCAGTACTTC.

The gene calls are TRBV28 and TRBJ2-1, with D perhaps matching TRBD2 (5 bases). Trimming took off 7 bases at V and 12 bases at J, with 10 bases between the two ends. From germline, CDR1 is MDHEN and CDR2 SYDVKM. This CDR3 contains 10 residues. The CDR3 DNA is TGTGCCAGCAACGGGGTTGGGCAGTTCTTC. It codes for CASNGVGQFF.

The table lists this clonotype with a few counts. This chain joins TRBV7-8 and TRBJ2-5; D might be TRBD2 (6 bases). Trimming shortened V by 0 bases and J by 4 bases, and 12 bases separated the two germline ends. This CDR3 has 15 amino acids. Germline assignment: CDR1 SGHVS and CDR2 FQNEAQ. CDR3 nucleotides: TGTGCCAGCAGCTTAGCGAATGGGGGAGGAGAGACCCAGTACTTC. Protein product: CASSLANGGGETQYF.

This clonotype has at least ten counts. V usage is TRBV4-1 and J usage is TRBJ1-5; D not certain. Trimming took off 0 bases at V and 7 bases at J, with 13 bases between the two ends. Looked up from germline, CDR1 is MGHRA and CDR2 is YSYEKL. CDR3 size: 15 residues. CDR3 in DNA: TGCGCCAGCAGCCAAGACGGGATTGCCGGCCAGCCCCAGCATTTT. Translated, it gives CASSQDGIAGQPQHF.

This clonotype was counted a few times. One junction end disagrees with the germline gene, perhaps due to a read error. The CDR3 coding sequence is TGCTGTGCCCCGAGTGGGCTAGCGGGAGCCGACAATGAGCAGTTCTTC. Protein product: CCAPSGLAGADNEQFF. This chain uses TRBV20-1 with TRBJ2-1, with 10 bases that match TRBD2. The CDR3 runs 16 residues. The germline CDR1 and CDR2 sequences are DFQATT and SNEGSKA (reference sequence).

At least ten counts were recorded for this clonotype. V gene TRBV4-3 combines with J gene TRBJ2-6; TRBD2 agrees at 7 bases. The length of the CDR3 is 16 residues. Trimming at V came to 0 bases and at J to 2 bases, leaving 1 base not matched to a gene. CDR1 is LGHNA, CDR2 YSLEER, per germline. The CDR3 nucleotides read TGCGCCAGCAGCCAAGATGGGGGGGCTGGGGCCAACGTCCTGACTTTC. It yields the protein CASSQDGGAGANVLTF.

At least ten counts were recorded for this clonotype. The chain joins TRBV9 to TRBJ2-7; the D is unclear. The CDR3 has 14 amino acids. From germline, CDR1 is SGDLS and CDR2 YYNGEE. Between the trimmed V and J ends, which lost 0 bases and 2 bases, there was a span of 9 bases. CDR3 DNA: TGTGCCAGCAGCGTAGGTGCTGATCCCTACGAGCAGTACTTC. The encoded protein is CASSVGADPYEQYF.

At least ten counts were recorded for this clonotype. This chain connects TRBV12-3 or TRBV12-4 to TRBJ2-1, with D possibly called TRBD1 or TRBD2 (6 bases each). V dropped 3 bases and J dropped 4 bases, with 16 bases sitting between them. This CDR3 is built from 16 residues. The CDR3 bases are TGTGCCAGCAGTTTTTCGGGGGCAGCTATTTACAATGAGCAGTTCTTC. Protein: CASSFSGAAIYNEQFF.

This clonotype was counted only a few times. The rearrangement links TRBV20-1 to TRBJ2-3; TRBD2 agrees at 14 bases. Germline CDR1 is DFQATT and CDR2 is SNEGSKA (reference sequence). J gave up 4 bases and V 6 bases, and 3 bases lay outside the gene matches. CDR3 length: 14 amino acids. The CDR3 is CSAKTSGGADTQYF. The CDR3 DNA reads as TGCAGTGCCAAGACTAGCGGGGGGGCAGATACGCAGTATTTT.

This clonotype was detected ten times or more. The chain combines TRBV20-1 with TRBJ2-5, with D maybe TRBD2 (7 bases). Germline values: CDR1 DFQATT, CDR2 SNEGSKA (reference sequence). V lost 0 bases, J lost 5 bases, and 13 bases lay in between. The CDR3 totals 14 residues. The CDR3 is CSAREGGAGETQYF. The CDR3 DNA sequence: TGCAGTGCTAGAGAGGGGGGGGCGGGGGAGACCCAGTACTTC.

This chain uses TRBV4-3 with TRBJ2-1, with D tentatively TRBD1 (6 bases). Germline V gene sequence: CDR1 LGHNA, CDR2 YSLEER. The V gene lost 0 bases and the J gene lost 7 bases, with 16 bases spanning the gap. The CDR3 is 16 residues long. DNA of the CDR3: TGCGCCAGCAGCCAAGAGGTACAGGGTCGGGGTAATGAGCAGTTCTTC. Translating gives CASSQEVQGRGNEQFF.

J is TRBJ2-6 and V is TRBV21-1; TRBD2, the D gene given by the table, was not confirmed from the DNA. TRBV21-1 is a documented pseudogene. The CDR3 has 20 residues. Written as DNA, the CDR3 is TGTGCCAGCAGCAAAGCTACTAGCGGGAGTCCTTTCTCTGGGGCCAACGTCCTGACTTTC. This gives the protein CASSKATSGSPFSGANVLTF.

This clonotype was seen ten or more times. The V and J genes are TRBV28 and TRBJ2-7, with TRBD2 identical over 8 bases. The CDR3 is 16 amino acids. Germline V gene data show CDR1 as MDHEN and CDR2 as SYDVKM. V lost 2 bases to trimming and J lost 1 base; unmatched junction nucleotides: 7. CDR3 DNA sequence: TGTGCCAGCAGTTTAATTCGCGGGGGGACGTCCTACGAGCAGTACTTC. Protein product: CASSLIRGGTSYEQYF.

On this clonotype: The germline gene is not matched at one end of the junction; a read error may be the cause. V gene TRBV7-7 combines with J gene TRBJ2-1; D not resolved. The germline gives CDR1 SSHAT, CDR2 FNYEAQ (reference sequence). CDR3 size: 13 residues. In DNA form, the CDR3 reads TGTGCTAGCAGCTTAGGGCCTCAAAGGGAGCAGTTCTTC. Protein sequence: CASSLGPQREQFF.

This chain connects TRBV6-1 to TRBJ2-7, with 10 bases fitting TRBD2. The CDR3 covers 15 residues. CDR1 and CDR2 (germline): MNHNS, SASEGT. V dropped 8 bases and J dropped 6; count of bases not matched to a gene: 13. CDR3 in amino acids: CASRIIAGGRLEQYF. Here the CDR3 DNA reads TGTGCCAGCCGTATTATAGCGGGGGGCCGCCTCGAGCAGTACTTC.

This chain uses TRBV11-2 with TRBJ2-3; 8 bases agree with TRBD2. This CDR3 has 18 amino acids. Trimming at V came to 4 bases and at J to 0 bases, leaving 12 bases not matched to a gene. Germline CDR1 is SGHAT and CDR2 is FQNNGV. The CDR3 DNA reads as TGTGCCAGCAGCTCCCGCCGGACTTCTAGCGGGAGCACAGATACGCAGTATTTT. It yields the protein CASSSRRTSSGSTDTQYF.